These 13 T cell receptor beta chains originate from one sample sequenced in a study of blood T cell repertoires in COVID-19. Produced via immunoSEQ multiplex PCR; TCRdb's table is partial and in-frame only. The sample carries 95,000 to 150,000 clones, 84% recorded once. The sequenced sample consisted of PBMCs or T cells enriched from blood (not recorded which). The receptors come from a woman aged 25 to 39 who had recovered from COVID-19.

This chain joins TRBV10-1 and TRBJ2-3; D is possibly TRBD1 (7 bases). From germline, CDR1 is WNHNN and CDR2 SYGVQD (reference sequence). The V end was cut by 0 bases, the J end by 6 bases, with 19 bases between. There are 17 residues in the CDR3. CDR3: CASSESILEGASDTQYF. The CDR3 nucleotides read TGCGCCAGCAGTGAGTCGATCCTGGAGGGGGCATCCGATACGCAGTATTTT.

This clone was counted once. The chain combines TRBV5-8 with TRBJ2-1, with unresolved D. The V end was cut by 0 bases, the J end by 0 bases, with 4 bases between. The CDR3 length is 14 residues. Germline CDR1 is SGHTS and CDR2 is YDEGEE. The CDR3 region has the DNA TGTGCCAGCAGCTTGGACTCCTCCTACAATGAGCAGTTCTTC. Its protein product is CASSLDSSYNEQFF.

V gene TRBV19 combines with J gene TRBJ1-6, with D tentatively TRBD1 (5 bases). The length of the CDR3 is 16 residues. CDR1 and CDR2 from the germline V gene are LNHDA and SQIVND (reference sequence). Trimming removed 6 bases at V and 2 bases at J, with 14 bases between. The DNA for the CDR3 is TGTGCCAGTAGAAGCGGGGGAAGGGCCTATAATTCACCCCTCCACTTT. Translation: CASRSGGRAYNSPLHF.

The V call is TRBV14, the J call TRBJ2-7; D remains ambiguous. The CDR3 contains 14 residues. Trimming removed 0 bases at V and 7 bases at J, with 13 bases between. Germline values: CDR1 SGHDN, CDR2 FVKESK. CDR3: CASSQELRTKEQYF. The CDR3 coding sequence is TGTGCCAGCAGCCAAGAGTTGCGTACGAAGGAGCAGTACTTC.

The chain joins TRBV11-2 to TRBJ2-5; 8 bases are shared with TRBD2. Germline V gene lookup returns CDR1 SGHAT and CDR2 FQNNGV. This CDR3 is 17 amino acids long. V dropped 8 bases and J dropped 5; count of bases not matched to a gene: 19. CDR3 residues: CASWGFGTGGRGETQYF. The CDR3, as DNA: TGTGCCAGCTGGGGTTTTGGGACGGGAGGGCGCGGGGAGACCCAGTACTTC.

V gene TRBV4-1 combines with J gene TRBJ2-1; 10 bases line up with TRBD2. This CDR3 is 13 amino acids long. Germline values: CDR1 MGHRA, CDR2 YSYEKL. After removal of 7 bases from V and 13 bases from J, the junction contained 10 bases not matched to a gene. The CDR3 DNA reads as TGCGCCAGCACCAAAGAACTAGCGGGGCATCAGTTCTTC. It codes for CASTKELAGHQFF.

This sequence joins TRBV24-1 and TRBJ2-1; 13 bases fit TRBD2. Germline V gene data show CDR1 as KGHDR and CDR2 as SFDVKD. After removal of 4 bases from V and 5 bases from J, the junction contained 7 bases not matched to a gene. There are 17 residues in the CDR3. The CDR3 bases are TGTGCCACCAGTGAGCGACCGGGACTAGCGGGACACAATGAGCAGTTCTTC. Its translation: CATSERPGLAGHNEQFF.

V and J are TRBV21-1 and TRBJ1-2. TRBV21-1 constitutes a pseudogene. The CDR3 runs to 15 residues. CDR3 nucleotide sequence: TGTGCCAGCAGCGGGGGGGGGTGGAACCCCTATGGCTACACCTTC. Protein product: CASSGGGWNPYGYTF.

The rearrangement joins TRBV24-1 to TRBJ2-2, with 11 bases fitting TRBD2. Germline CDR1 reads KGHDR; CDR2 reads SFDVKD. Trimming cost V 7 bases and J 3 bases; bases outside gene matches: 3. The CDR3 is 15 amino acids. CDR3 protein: CATSPLAGDTGELFF. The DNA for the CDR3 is TGTGCCACCAGCCCACTAGCGGGAGACACCGGGGAGCTGTTTTTT.

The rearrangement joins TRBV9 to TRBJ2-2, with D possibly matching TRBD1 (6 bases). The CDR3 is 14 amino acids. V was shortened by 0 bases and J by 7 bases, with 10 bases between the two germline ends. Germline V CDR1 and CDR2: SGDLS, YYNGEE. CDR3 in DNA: TGTGCCAGCAGCGTAGGGACAGTAGGCGGGGAGCTGTTTTTT. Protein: CASSVGTVGGELFF. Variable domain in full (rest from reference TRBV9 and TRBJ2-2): DSGVTQTPKHLITATGQRVTLRCSPRSGDLSVYWYQQSLDQGLQFLIQYYNGEERAKGNILERFSAQQFPDLHSELNLSSLELGDSALYFCASSVGTVGGELFFGEGSRLTVL.

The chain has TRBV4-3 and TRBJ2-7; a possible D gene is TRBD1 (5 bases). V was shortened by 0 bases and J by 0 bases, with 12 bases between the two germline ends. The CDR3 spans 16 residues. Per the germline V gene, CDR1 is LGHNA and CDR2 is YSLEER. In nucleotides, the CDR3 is TGCGCCAGCAGCCAAGATCGGGCGACAGCCTCCTACGAGCAGTACTTC. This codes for CASSQDRATASYEQYF.

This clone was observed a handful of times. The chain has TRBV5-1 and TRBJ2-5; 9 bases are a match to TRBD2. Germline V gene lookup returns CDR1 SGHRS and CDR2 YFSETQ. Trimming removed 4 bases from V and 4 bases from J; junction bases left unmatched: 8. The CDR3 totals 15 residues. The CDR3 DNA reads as TGCGCCAGCAGCCGCGGGAGGGCCGGAAGAGAGACCCAGTACTTC. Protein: CASSRGRAGRETQYF. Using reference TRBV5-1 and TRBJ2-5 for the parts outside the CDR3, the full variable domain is KAGVTQTPRYLIKTRGQQVTLSCSPISGHRSVSWYQQTPGQGLQFLFEYFSETQRNKGNFPGRFSGRQFSNSRSEMNVSTLELGDSALYLCASSRGRAGRETQYFGPGTRLLVL.

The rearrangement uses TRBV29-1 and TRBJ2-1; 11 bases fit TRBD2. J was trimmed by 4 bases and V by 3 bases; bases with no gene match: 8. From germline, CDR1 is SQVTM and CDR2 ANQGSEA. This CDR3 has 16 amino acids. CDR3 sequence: CSVEGSGRAGYNEQFF. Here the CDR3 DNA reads TGCAGCGTTGAGGGTAGCGGGAGGGCCGGTTACAATGAGCAGTTCTTC.